Listed below are T cell receptor beta chains from one sample, sequenced in a study of blood T cell repertoires in COVID-19. Here immunoSEQ multiplex PCR was the method, and the copy in TCRdb shows in-frame clones only, minus some. The table lists 150,000 to 160,000 clones, approximately 85% of them singletons. Sequences were obtained from peripheral blood. All receptors derive from a man aged 55 to 69 with COVID-19, enrolled during active disease. Both conserved end residues are part of each CDR3. A D gene is named only where the DNA matches it firmly. Clone size appears in some rows only: once, few, many, or a class for an expanded clone.

V: TRBV20-1
D: TRBD1
size: .
J: TRBJ2-5
CDR3: CSASGQGFWETQYF
DNA: TGCAGTGCTAGTGGACAGGGGTTTTGGGAGACCCAGTACTTC

V: TRBV6-2/TRBV6-3
D: TRBD1
size: .
J: TRBJ1-2
CDR3: CASSQGDRGYTF
DNA: TGTGCCAGCAGTCAGGGGGATCGGGGCTACACCTTC

V: TRBV10-3
D: .
size: .
J: TRBJ1-1
CDR3: CAISEQGRGNTEAFF
DNA: TGTGCCATCAGTGAGCAGGGGAGAGGGAACACTGAAGCTTTCTTT

V: TRBV9
D: TRBD2
size: .
J: TRBJ2-2
CDR3: CASSVGLAGGLGRTGELFF
DNA: TGTGCCAGCAGCGTAGGACTAGCGGGGGGACTAGGGCGCACCGGGGAGCTGTTTTTT

V: TRBV6-5
D: .
size: .
J: TRBJ2-3
CDR3: CASRARVADTQYF
DNA: TGTGCCAGCAGGGCCAGGGTTGCAGATACGCAGTATTTT

V: TRBV7-8
D: TRBD1
size: .
J: TRBJ1-1
CDR3: CASSPRDRVNTEAFF
DNA: TGTGCCAGCAGCCCCAGGGACAGGGTGAATACTGAAGCTTTCTTT

V: TRBV7-9
D: .
size: once
J: TRBJ1-4
CDR3: CASSPLDSLATNEKLFF
DNA: TGTGCCAGCAGCCCATTGGACAGCCTTGCAACTAATGAAAAACTGTTTTTT

V: TRBV9
D: .
size: .
J: TRBJ2-3
CDR3: CASSVGDSGSASTDTQYF
DNA: TGTGCCAGCAGCGTAGGGGATAGCGGAAGTGCTAGCACAGATACGCAGTATTTT

V: TRBV19
D: TRBD1
size: .
J: TRBJ1-1
CDR3: CASSIVRGQQAFF
DNA: TGTGCCAGTAGTATAGTCAGGGGGCAGCAAGCTTTCTTT

V: TRBV7-2
D: TRBD1
size: .
J: TRBJ2-2
CDR3: CASSLRPGQGATGELFF
DNA: TGTGCCAGCAGCTTACGTCCGGGACAGGGGGCCACCGGGGAGCTGTTTTTT

V: TRBV28
D: .
size: .
J: TRBJ2-7
CDR3: CASSRTGSGSYEQYF
DNA: TGTGCCAGCAGCCGAACCGGGTCCGGGAGCTACGAGCAGTACTTC

V: TRBV5-1
D: TRBD1
size: .
J: TRBJ2-5
CDR3: CASSFGDRTYQETQYF
DNA: TGCGCCAGCAGCTTCGGGGACAGGACGTACCAAGAGACCCAGTACTTC

V: TRBV6-2/TRBV6-3
D: .
size: once
J: TRBJ2-7
CDR3: CASSYWIWPGEVHEQYF
DNA: TGTGCCAGCAGTTACTGGATCTGGCCAGGGGAAGTCCACGAGCAGTACTTC

V: TRBV3-1/TRBV3-2
D: .
size: .
J: TRBJ1-2
CDR3: CASSQAVNYGYTF
DNA: TGTGCCAGCAGCCAAGCCGTCAACTATGGCTACACCTTC

V: TRBV27
D: .
size: .
J: TRBJ2-1
CDR3: CASSHPNRDEQFF
DNA: TGTGCCAGCAGTCATCCGAACAGGGATGAGCAGTTCTTC

V: TRBV2
D: TRBD1
size: .
J: TRBJ1-4
CDR3: CASSKYGTGNEKLFF
DNA: TGTGCCAGCAGTAAGTACGGGACAGGCAATGAAAAACTGTTTTTT

V: TRBV7-9
D: .
size: .
J: TRBJ1-1
CDR3: CASSRRIGAGTEAFF
DNA: TGTGCCAGCAGCCGTCGCATAGGGGCTGGGACTGAAGCTTTCTTT

V: TRBV11-2
D: .
size: .
J: TRBJ2-3
CDR3: CASSLRVRGTDTQYF
DNA: TGTGCCAGCAGCTTACGAGTGCGTGGCACAGATACGCAGTATTTT

V: TRBV12-3/TRBV12-4
D: .
size: few
J: TRBJ2-3
CDR3: CASSIEPDTQYF
DNA: TGTGCCAGCAGTATAGAGCCAGATACGCAGTATTTT

V: TRBV5-6
D: .
size: .
J: TRBJ1-1
CDR3: CASSFWGAGEAFF
DNA: TGTGCCAGCAGCTTTTGGGGCGCTGGCGAAGCTTTCTTT

V: TRBV7-9
D: .
size: .
J: TRBJ1-5
CDR3: CASSLAGTGNQPQHF
DNA: TGTGCCAGCAGCTTAGCTGGCACAGGCAATCAGCCCCAGCATTTT

V: TRBV11-1
D: .
size: .
J: TRBJ1-2
CDR3: CASSRTSQGRDGYTF
DNA: TGTGCCAGCAGCCGAACCAGCCAGGGTCGGGATGGCTACACCTTC

V: TRBV3-1/TRBV3-2
D: .
size: .
J: TRBJ2-7
CDR3: CASDSQGIGEQYF
DNA: TGTGCCAGCGATAGCCAGGGAATTGGCGAGCAGTACTTC

V: TRBV18
D: .
size: once
J: TRBJ1-2
CDR3: CASSLTQTSREGYTF
DNA: TGTGCCAGCTCACTCACCCAGACCAGTCGGGAGGGCTACACCTTC

V: TRBV11-2
D: TRBD1
size: .
J: TRBJ2-7
CDR3: CASGTGDPYEQYF
DNA: TGTGCCAGCGGGACAGGGGACCCCTACGAGCAGTACTTC

V: TRBV5-8
D: TRBD1
size: .
J: TRBJ2-7
CDR3: CASSKSGQGSYEQYF
DNA: TGTGCCAGCAGCAAATCGGGACAGGGCTCCTACGAGCAGTACTTC